This entry lists 26 T cell receptor beta chains sequenced from one sample in a study of PD-1 blockade in classical Hodgkin lymphoma. Brentuximab vedotin exposure varied, and every patient relapsed after autologous stem cell transplantation. Assay used: immunoSEQ multiplex PCR; TCRdb lists only in-frame clones, some missing. The sample includes 90,000 to 95,000 clones, 85% to 90% of them seen just once. The sequences come from peripheral blood mononuclear cells (PBMCs), collected before the second cycle of nivolumab. The source of these receptors is a human donor with classical Hodgkin lymphoma.

This CDR3 reads CASSPRAGPAYGYTF. The CDR3 region has the DNA TGTGCCAGCTCACCACGGGCAGGGCCTGCTTATGGCTACACCTTC. The V call is TRBV18, the J call TRBJ1-2; the D gene is possibly TRBD1 (5 bases). V lost 1 base and J lost 5, with 14 bases in between. This CDR3 contains 15 residues. Germline lookup yields CDR1 KGHSH and CDR2 LQKENI. The whole variable domain, remainder taken from reference TRBV18 and TRBJ1-2, is NAGVMQNPRHLVRRRGQEARLRCSPMKGHSHVYWYRQLPEEGLKFMVYLQKENIIDESGMPKERFSAEFPKEGPSILRIQQVVRGDSAAYFCASSPRAGPAYGYTFGSGTRLTVV.

The chain carries TRBV13 and TRBJ2-5; TRBD2 agrees at 7 bases. This CDR3 comprises 14 residues. CDR1 and CDR2 from the germline V gene are PRHDT and FYEKMQ (reference sequence). Losses at the gene ends were 2 bases for V and 5 bases for J; bases not matched to a gene: 5. Here the CDR3 reads CASSLLADGETQYF. The DNA for the CDR3 is TGTGCCAGCAGCTTACTAGCGGATGGGGAGACCCAGTACTTC.

The chain uses TRBV5-4 and TRBJ1-2, with 11 nucleotides matching TRBD1. This CDR3 contains 16 residues. V trimming: 0 bases; J trimming: 7 bases; junction bases outside the gene matches: 8. Germline CDR1 and CDR2: SGHNT and YYREEE (reference sequence). The CDR3 region has the DNA TGTGCCAGCAGCTTGGAGTGGACAGGGGGCGCCGGTGGCTACACCTTC. This codes for CASSLEWTGGAGGYTF.

The chain links TRBV13 to TRBJ2-7; 11 nucleotides agree with TRBD1. This CDR3 contains 14 residues. Germline loops: CDR1 PRHDT, CDR2 FYEKMQ (reference sequence). The J segment lost 4 bases and the V segment lost 6 bases, leaving 5 bases of the junction unmatched. The CDR3 here is CASRPGTGGYEQYF. Written as DNA, the CDR3 is TGTGCCAGCAGGCCCGGGACAGGGGGATACGAGCAGTACTTC. The variable domain in full, with the rest retrieved from reference TRBV13 and TRBJ2-7, is AAGVIQSPRHLIKEKRETATLKCYPIPRHDTVYWYQQGPGQDPQFLISFYEKMQSDKGSIPDRFSAQQFSDYHSELNMSSLELGDSALYFCASRPGTGGYEQYFGPGTRLTVT.

This sequence joins TRBV7-6 and TRBJ2-7; 9 bases agree with TRBD1. J was trimmed by 7 bases and V by 1 base; bases with no gene match: 5. Per germline, CDR1 SGHVS and CDR2 FNYEAQ. This CDR3 spans 14 amino acids. The CDR3 DNA sequence: TGTGCCAGCAGCTTAGGGACAGGGGCAGGGGAGCAGTACTTC. It encodes CASSLGTGAGEQYF. The full variable domain, with the rest looked up from reference TRBV7-6 and TRBJ2-7, is GAGVSQSPRYKVTKRGQDVALRCDPISGHVSLYWYRQALGQGPEFLTYFNYEAQQDKSGLPNDRFSAERPEGSISTLTIQRTEQRDSAMYRCASSLGTGAGEQYFGPGTRLTVT.

J is TRBJ1-6 and V is TRBV5-1, with 9 positions matching TRBD1. The germline CDR1 and CDR2 sequences are SGHRS and YFSETQ. V dropped 4 bases and J dropped 6; count of bases not matched to a gene: 11. The CDR3 loop spans 17 amino acids. The CDR3 nucleotides read TGCGCCAGCAGCCAGGGGACAGGGAAGGGGTCTAATTCACCCCTCCACTTT. Amino acid sequence: CASSQGTGKGSNSPLHF.

This chain connects TRBV18 to TRBJ2-5; D is unresolved. The germline V and J ends were trimmed by 0 bases and 0 bases, with 8 bases remaining between them. This CDR3 has 15 residues. Germline CDR1 reads KGHSH; CDR2 reads LQKENI. The CDR3 DNA reads TGTGCCAGCTCACCACCGTCCCAGTACCAAGAGACCCAGTACTTC. Translation: CASSPPSQYQETQYF.

The CDR3 here is CASRSGGNTIYF. DNA of the CDR3: TGTGCCAGCAGGTCCGGGGGAAACACCATATATTTT. This rearrangement joins TRBV6-6 to TRBJ1-3; D gene ambiguous. Germline loops: CDR1 MNHNY, CDR2 SVGAGI (reference sequence). The CDR3 loop spans 12 amino acids. Between the trimmed V and J ends, which lost 6 bases and 4 bases, there was a span of 7 bases.

The chain recombines TRBV27 with TRBJ2-1; 11 bases agree with TRBD1. Germline assignment: CDR1 MNHEY and CDR2 SMNVEV (reference sequence). V lost 4 bases, J lost 7 bases, and 24 bases stayed unmatched. The CDR3 loop spans 21 amino acids. The CDR3 DNA sequence: TGTGCCAGCAGTTCGAAAAGTCCCGGGACAGGGGGGACTAGCCCTACAAATGAGCAGTTCTTC. Translating gives CASSSKSPGTGGTSPTNEQFF.

The chain recombines TRBV11-3 with TRBJ1-6; a weak D match, TRBD1 (5 bases). The germline gives CDR1 SGHNT, CDR2 YENEEA. V was clipped by 5 bases and J by 11 bases, with 13 bases between them. The CDR3 is 13 amino acids. The CDR3: CASSADTNAPLHF. For the CDR3, the DNA is TGTGCCAGCAGCGCGGACACGAACGCACCCCTCCACTTT.

The chain couples TRBV5-8 to TRBJ2-7; 9 nucleotides align to TRBD2. This CDR3 contains 17 residues. The germline gives CDR1 SGHTS, CDR2 YDEGEE. V gave up 2 bases and J gave up 1 base; unmatched junction bases: 10. The CDR3 is CASSFQRSGRISYEQYF. CDR3 coding DNA: TGTGCCAGCAGCTTCCAAAGAAGCGGGAGGATATCCTACGAGCAGTACTTC. The full variable domain, rest sourced from reference TRBV5-8 and TRBJ2-7, is EAGVTQSPTHLIKTRGQQATLRCSPISGHTSVYWYQQALGLGLQFLLWYDEGEERNRGNFPPRFSGRQFPNYSSELNVNALELEDSALYLCASSFQRSGRISYEQYFGPGTRLTVT.

The chain recombines TRBV19 with TRBJ2-4, with TRBD2 as a possible D gene (5 bases). Germline V gives CDR1 LNHDA, CDR2 SQIVND (reference sequence). CDR3 length: 15 residues. Trimming shortened V by 5 bases and J by 0 bases, and 11 bases separated the two germline ends. CDR3 nucleotide sequence: TGTGCCAGTAGTCCGCGAGGGAGAGCCAAAAACATTCAGTACTTC. Its translation is CASSPRGRAKNIQYF.

About this clone: Its ends do not fully match the called genes, so a read error is possible. This chain connects TRBV6-6 to TRBJ1-5; no clear D gene. Per germline, CDR1 MNHNY and CDR2 SVGAGI (reference sequence). This CDR3 is built from 14 residues. The CDR3 region has the DNA TGTGCCAGCATACACGAGAATAGCAATCAGCTCCAGCATTTT. Its protein product is CASIHENSNQLQHF.

The chain is built from TRBV6-5 and TRBJ1-1; unclear D gene. Looked up from germline, CDR1 is MNHEY and CDR2 is SVGAGI. This CDR3 contains 12 residues. Trimming left V 2 bases short and J 7 bases short, with 8 bases between. CDR3 DNA sequence: TGTGCCAGCAGTTACGGTGGCAGTGAAGCTTTCTTT. Translated: CASSYGGSEAFF.

This clone was picked up a small number of times. The chain employs TRBV7-6 and TRBJ1-5; TRBD1 is a possible D gene (6 bases). The V gene lost 5 bases and the J gene lost 6 bases, with 14 bases spanning the gap. The germline V gene encodes CDR1 SGHVS and CDR2 FNYEAQ. CDR3 length: 14 residues. The CDR3 region is CASSPPGVGQPQHF. CDR3 nucleotides: TGTGCCAGCAGCCCTCCAGGGGTCGGTCAGCCCCAGCATTTT.

The gene calls are TRBV6-1 and TRBJ1-4; perhaps TRBD1 as D (5 bases). Trimming took 8 bases from V and 8 from J, leaving 15 bases between them. This CDR3 region has 13 residues. The germline V gene has CDR1 MNHNS and CDR2 SASEGT. Here the CDR3 DNA reads TGTGCCAGCCGCGACAGCCCCTTCGAAAAACTGTTTTTT. Translation: CASRDSPFEKLFF.

This clone has just a few counts. This chain joins TRBV5-6 and TRBJ2-1; no clear D gene. The CDR3 is 11 residues long. Trimming removed 3 bases at V and 6 bases at J, with 4 bases between. Germline lookup yields CDR1 SGHDT and CDR2 YYEEEE. The CDR3 sequence: CASSSFNEQFF. Written as DNA, the CDR3 is TGTGCCAGCAGCTCTTTCAATGAGCAGTTCTTC.

This chain uses TRBV10-3 with TRBJ2-6, with no clear D. Per germline, CDR1 ENHRY and CDR2 SYGVKD. V was clipped by 0 bases and J by 4 bases, with 13 bases between them. CDR3 length: 17 amino acids. CDR3 DNA sequence: TGTGCCATCAGTGAGTCGCAAGGCAGAACCGGGGCCAACGTCCTGACTTTC. Protein sequence: CAISESQGRTGANVLTF.

In its sample, this clone was seen once. The V call is TRBV10-1, the J call TRBJ1-4; D is ambiguous. The CDR3 totals 14 residues. Trimming removed 0 bases at V and 2 bases at J, with 4 bases between. CDR1 is WNHNN, CDR2 SYGVQD, per germline (reference sequence). Here the CDR3 DNA reads TGCGCCAGCAGTGAGTCCGGGACTAATGAAAAACTGTTTTTT. Translating it yields CASSESGTNEKLFF.

This clone was found once. The V gene is TRBV6-5, the J gene TRBJ1-5, with D tentatively TRBD1 (6 bases). V dropped 6 bases and J dropped 3 bases, with 12 bases sitting between them. The CDR3 covers 14 residues. Germline CDR1 reads MNHEY; CDR2 reads SVGAGI. CDR3 coding DNA: TGTGCCAGCAGCCCGGGACAACACAATCAGCCCCAGCATTTT. Its protein is CASSPGQHNQPQHF.

The J gene is TRBJ1-1, the V gene TRBV10-1, with a tentative D call TRBD1 (6 bases). Germline V gene data show CDR1 as WNHNN and CDR2 as SYGVQD (reference sequence). This CDR3 has 13 amino acids. Trimming removed 0 bases from V and 9 bases from J, with 11 bases in between. CDR3 DNA: TGCGCCAGCAGTGAGTCAGGGGGAGTAAAAGCTTTCTTT. This translates into CASSESGGVKAFF.

This clone came up once. The V call is TRBV19, the J call TRBJ2-5; no definite D call. Germline CDR1 reads LNHDA; CDR2 reads SQIVND (reference sequence). V was shortened by 3 bases and J by 3 bases, with 11 bases between the two germline ends. The CDR3 runs to 14 residues. This CDR3 is CASSISGTEETQYF. The CDR3 DNA sequence: TGTGCCAGTAGTATCTCAGGAACCGAAGAGACCCAGTACTTC.

The V and J genes are TRBV7-2 and TRBJ2-1; D gene uncertain. The CDR3 contains 11 residues. CDR1 and CDR2 from the germline V gene are SGHTA and FQGNSA. Trimming stripped 5 bases from V and 4 bases from J, with 3 bases between. The CDR3 here is CASSEYNEQFF. DNA of the CDR3: TGTGCCAGCAGCGAGTACAATGAGCAGTTCTTC.

The V and J genes are TRBV28 and TRBJ1-1, with unresolved D. V lost 4 bases and J 0 bases, leaving 12 bases between the germline ends. This CDR3 has 15 amino acids. Germline V gene data show CDR1 as MDHEN and CDR2 as SYDVKM. The CDR3 coding sequence is TGTGCCAGCAGTTCATGGGCGACAATGAACACTGAAGCTTTCTTT. Protein product: CASSSWATMNTEAFF.

This chain links TRBV9 with TRBJ1-5; TRBD1 aligns across 9 bases. CDR1 and CDR2 (germline): SGDLS, YYNGEE. V shed 8 bases, J shed 7 bases, and the junction held 22 bases outside the gene matches. The CDR3 has 18 amino acids. This chain's CDR3 is CARGKQGARTCHQQPQHF. The CDR3 coding sequence is TGTGCCAGGGGCAAACAGGGGGCGAGGACTTGCCATCAGCAGCCCCAGCATTTT.

The chain combines TRBV28 with TRBJ2-3; D gene unclear. The CDR3 consists of 16 residues. Between the trimmed V and J ends, which lost 8 bases and 1 base, there was a span of 19 bases. Germline lookup yields CDR1 MDHEN and CDR2 SYDVKM. In DNA form, the CDR3 reads TGTGCCAGCCGATTGCCCGGGCCGACGGGCACAGATACGCAGTATTTT. Its protein product is CASRLPGPTGTDTQYF.